This T cell receptor (beta chain) is drawn from a study of cytomegalovirus exposure and HLA in healthy donors. This clone rates as medium-sized. The V and J ends lost 1 base and 5 bases respectively, with 9 bases between them. In germline, CDR1 is LNHDA, CDR2 SQIVND (reference sequence). The CDR3 runs to 14 residues. Measured with immunoSEQ multiplex PCR; TCRdb has only the in-frame clones, and not every one. The profile shows about 140,000 clones, 88% of them singletons. The sample was PBMCs. The chain combines TRBV19 with TRBJ1-5; possible D gene TRBD1, 6 bases. The TCR originated in a young woman in good health and CMV-seropositive. In DNA form, the CDR3 reads TGTGCCAGTAGTATAGGAGGGGGTTATCAGCCCCAGCATTTT. It specifies CASSIGGGYQPQHF.